Listed below are T cell receptor beta chains from one sample, sequenced in a study of blood T cells in healthy people across ages. Via MiXCR, TCRdb re-called the 5' RACE reads, giving one row per CDR3 protein. The table has 600,000 or so distinct CDR3 sequences, 47% seen once. Sequenced material: blood. Receptors were obtained from an older man in good health. CDR3s include the opening cysteine and the closing phenylalanine or tryptophan. D genes are given only for firm matches. Clone size, where shown, is once, few, many, or a class for clones that have expanded.

abundance	v_gene	d_gene	j_gene	CDR3nt	CDR3aa
many	TRBV6-6	TRBD1	TRBJ1-4	TGTGCCAGCAGGCAATCCGGACAGGCTATTGGGGAAAAACTGTTTTTT	CASRQSGQAIGEKLFF
few	TRBV29-1	TRBD1	TRBJ2-3	TGCAGCGTTGATGGACAGGATACAGATACGCAGTATTTT	CSVDGQDTDTQYF
-	TRBV12-3/TRBV12-4	TRBD2	TRBJ2-5	TGTGCCAGCAGCCCAACAGCGGGAGCTGGTGAGACCCAGTACTTC	CASSPTAGAGETQYF
-	TRBV7-3	TRBD2	TRBJ2-1	TGTGCCAGCAGTCCTAGGGCGGGAGGGCCTCTCAATGAGCAGTTCTTC	CASSPRAGGPLNEQFF
-	TRBV20-1	-	TRBJ2-5	TGTAGTGCTAACCCTTTTGAGGACGCAATAAAGAGAGAGACCCAGTACTTC	CSANPFEDAIKRETQYF
-	TRBV29-1	-	TRBJ2-4	TGCAGCGTTGAAGGTGAGGCCAAAAACATTCAGTACTTC	CSVEGEAKNIQYF
many	TRBV7-2	TRBD1	TRBJ2-7	TGTGCCAGCAGCCCCAGGGGACAGGGGGCGGAGGAGCAGTACTTC	CASSPRGQGAEEQYF
-	TRBV12-3/TRBV12-4	-	TRBJ1-1	TGTGCCAGCAGGGCCCTAACAGGGGAAGCTTTCTTT	CASRALTGEAFF
few	TRBV5-5	-	TRBJ2-1	TGTGCCAGCAGCCCGGCCCCCGAGGCCGGTGGAAATGAGCAGTTCTTC	CASSPAPEAGGNEQFF
once	TRBV24-1	TRBD1	TRBJ2-2	TGTGCCACCAGGGGCCAGGGGGCGAACACCGGGGAGCTGTTTTTT	CATRGQGANTGELFF
many	TRBV11-3	TRBD2	TRBJ2-3	TGTGCCAGCAGCCCCGGGACTAGCGGGATCACAGATACGCAGTATTTT	CASSPGTSGITDTQYF
many	TRBV6-6	-	TRBJ2-5	TGTGCCAGCAGATACACACTAGGGGAAGAGACCCAGTACTTC	CASRYTLGEETQYF
many	TRBV7-2	-	TRBJ2-3	TGTGCCAGCAGCTTTAGAGGTAGCACAGATACGCAGTATTTT	CASSFRGSTDTQYF
-	TRBV7-2	-	TRBJ1-2	TGTGCCAGCAGCTCCGCCGGGAGTTACTATGGCTACACCTTC	CASSSAGSYYGYTF
-	TRBV9	-	TRBJ2-4	TGTGCCAGCAGCGTATTTGGGGGGCCGGGCATTCAGTACTTC	CASSVFGGPGIQYF
-	TRBV13	TRBD2	TRBJ2-2	TGTGCCAGCAGCTCGGGACTAGCGGGGAGGAACACCGGGGAGCTGTTTTTT	CASSSGLAGRNTGELFF
few	TRBV11-1	-	TRBJ2-7	TGTGCCAGCAGCCCGGACTACCACGAGCAGTACTTC	CASSPDYHEQYF
few	TRBV7-2	TRBD1	TRBJ2-7	TGTGCCAGCAGCTCAGCCAACAGGGGGCGCATGTACGAGCAGTACTTC	CASSSANRGRMYEQYF
-	TRBV20-1	TRBD1	TRBJ1-1	TGCAGTGCCCCCCCGGCCGACAGGGGATCTAACACTGAAGCTTTCTTT	CSAPPADRGSNTEAFF
many	TRBV6-6	-	TRBJ1-2	TGTGCCAGCAGTTACAATCAGGGGCCCTATGGCTACACCTTC	CASSYNQGPYGYTF
few	TRBV7-2	-	TRBJ1-6	TGTGCCAGCAGCTTAGCTGGGTATAATTCACCCCTCCACTTT	CASSLAGYNSPLHF
-	TRBV20-1	TRBD2	TRBJ2-3	TGCAGTGCTCACGGACTAGCGGGAGGGGGAGCCACGCAGTATTTT	CSAHGLAGGGATQYF
-	TRBV11-2	-	TRBJ2-7	TGTGCCAGCAGCTTCGGGACACTTTCCCCCTACGAGCAGTACTTC	CASSFGTLSPYEQYF
many	TRBV6-5	-	TRBJ1-1	TGTGCCAGCACCCGGGGGGGGTACACTGAAGCTTTCTTT	CASTRGGYTEAFF
-	TRBV20-1	-	TRBJ2-4	TGCAGTGCAAGGGTCGGGAACATTCAGTACTTC	CSARVGNIQYF
-	TRBV7-3	-	TRBJ1-1	TGTGCCAGCAGGTCTACAAGGAACACTGAAGCTTTCTTT	CASRSTRNTEAFF
few	TRBV20-1	TRBD1	TRBJ1-2	TGCAGTGCTATCTTGACAGGGGCCAAATCTAACTATGGCTACACCTTC	CSAILTGAKSNYGYTF
-	TRBV7-9	-	TRBJ2-5	TGTGCCAGCAGCTTACGGCAAGACGAAGAGACCCAGTACTTC	CASSLRQDEETQYF
-	TRBV13	TRBD2	TRBJ2-7	TGTGCCAGCAGCTTCCGGCGGACAGCCCTCGCTAGCGGGAGGGCCTCCGAGCAGTACTTC	CASSFRRTALASGRASEQYF
-	TRBV20-1	TRBD2	TRBJ2-5	TGCAGTGCTAGAGAGGTAACGGGAGGGGTCAATGAGCAGTACTTC	CSAREVTGGVNEQYF
-	TRBV7-2	-	TRBJ2-7	TGTGCCAGCAGCTTAGGGGCAGGGAGAGTCGGGCAGTACTTC	CASSLGAGRVGQYF
-	TRBV7-2	-	TRBJ2-5	TGTGCCAGCAGTTTCCACCGACGAGCCCCCGGCCAGACCCAGTACTTC	CASSFHRRAPGQTQYF
many	TRBV6-6	-	TRBJ1-2	TGTGCCAGCAGTTACTCGCACAGGCTCTATGGCTACACCTTC	CASSYSHRLYGYTF
many	TRBV12-3/TRBV12-4	TRBD1	TRBJ1-2	TGTGCCAGCAGCAACGACAGGGCCTATGGCTACACCTTC	CASSNDRAYGYTF
many	TRBV6-6	-	TRBJ2-1	TGTGCCACCGGGAGAGGGGAGAATGAGCAGTTCTTC	CATGRGENEQFF
few	TRBV14	-	TRBJ1-2	TGTGCCAGCAGCCGGTTGCCAGGGGCAACCGTCTACACCTTC	CASSRLPGATVYTF